The sequence of this T cell receptor (beta chain) was determined in a study of vaccination effects on CD4 cells after COVID-19. Within the ViraFEST assay, antigen-specific CD4+ T cells underwent expansion with viral peptide pools prior to sequencing. CD4+ T cell isolation took place after 10 days of culture. Each participant was administered two doses of either the BNT162b2 or the mRNA-1273 vaccine. On this clone itself: The target antigen is unknown.

Some clones are missing from TCRdb's copy, which holds only in-frame ones; the method was immunoSEQ multiplex PCR. The table shows about 72,000 clones, with about 86% occurring only once. Study-wide points: Late after vaccination, infection- and vaccine-induced clones showed marked clonal contraction.

The CDR3 is 16 residues long. V was pared by 0 bases and J by 3 bases, with 4 bases of the junction left unmatched. Germline CDR1 reads SGHRS; CDR2 reads YFSETQ. The chain couples TRBV5-1 to TRBJ2-5, with 11 positions matching TRBD2. The sequence derives from a human donor who received a COVID-19 vaccine. The sample in question was CD4+ T cells from PBMCs cultured with HCoV-229E spike peptides, obtained after COVID-19 vaccination. Here the CDR3 DNA reads TGCGCCAGCAGCTTGGGAGTTAGCGGGGGGGAAGAGACCCAGTACTTC. Amino acid sequence: CASSLGVSGGEETQYF.